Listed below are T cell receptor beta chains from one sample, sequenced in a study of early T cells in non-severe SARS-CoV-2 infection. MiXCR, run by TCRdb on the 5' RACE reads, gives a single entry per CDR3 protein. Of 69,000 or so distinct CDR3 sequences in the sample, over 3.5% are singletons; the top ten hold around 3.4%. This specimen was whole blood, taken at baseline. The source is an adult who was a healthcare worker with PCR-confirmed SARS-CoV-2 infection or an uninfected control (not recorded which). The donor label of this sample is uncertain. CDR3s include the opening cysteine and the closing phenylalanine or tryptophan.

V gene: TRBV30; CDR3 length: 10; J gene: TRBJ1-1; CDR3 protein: CAWSYSEAFF
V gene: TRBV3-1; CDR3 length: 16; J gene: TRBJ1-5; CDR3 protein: CASSQAGGMSNQPQHF
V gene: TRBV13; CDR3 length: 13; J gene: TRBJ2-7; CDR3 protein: CASSPTLGYEQYF
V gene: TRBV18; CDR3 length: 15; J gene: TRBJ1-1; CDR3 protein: CASSLGGQGATEAFF
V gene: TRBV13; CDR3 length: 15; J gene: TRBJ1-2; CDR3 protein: CASSWRGQGSYGYTF
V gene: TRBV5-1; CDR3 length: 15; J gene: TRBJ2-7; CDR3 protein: CASTDTGKSSYEQYF
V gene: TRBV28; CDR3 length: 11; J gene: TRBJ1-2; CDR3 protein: CASSLAYGYTF
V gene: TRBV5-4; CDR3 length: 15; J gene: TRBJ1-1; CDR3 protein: CASSSNDRGGTEAFF
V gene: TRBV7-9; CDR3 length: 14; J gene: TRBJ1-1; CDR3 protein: CASSPGQMNTEAFF
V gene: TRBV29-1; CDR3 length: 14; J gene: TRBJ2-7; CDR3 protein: CSVALGQGSHEQYF
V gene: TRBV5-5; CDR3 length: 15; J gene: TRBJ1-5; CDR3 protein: CASSLGQLSNQPQHF
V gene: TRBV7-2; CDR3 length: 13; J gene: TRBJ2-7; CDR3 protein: CASSSTSSYEQYF
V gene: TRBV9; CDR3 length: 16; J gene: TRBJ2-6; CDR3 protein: CASSVGGISGANVLTF
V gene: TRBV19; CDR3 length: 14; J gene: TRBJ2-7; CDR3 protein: CASSTPRGSYEQYF
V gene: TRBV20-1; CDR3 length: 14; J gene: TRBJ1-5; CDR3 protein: CSAFRGEWNQPQHF
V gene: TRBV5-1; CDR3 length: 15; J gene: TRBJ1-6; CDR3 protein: CASSLDRGMNSPLHF
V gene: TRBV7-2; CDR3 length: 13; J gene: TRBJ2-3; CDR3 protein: CASSSPGVNTQYF
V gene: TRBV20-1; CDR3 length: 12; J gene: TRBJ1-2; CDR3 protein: CSAQRLNYGYTF
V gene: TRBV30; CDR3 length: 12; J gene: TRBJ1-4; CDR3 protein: CAWSPGGGRTFF
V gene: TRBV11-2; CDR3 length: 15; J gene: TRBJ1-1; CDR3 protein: CASSRTGTENTEAFF
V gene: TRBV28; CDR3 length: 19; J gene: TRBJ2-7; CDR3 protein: CASSLRAGQGSYLSYEQYF
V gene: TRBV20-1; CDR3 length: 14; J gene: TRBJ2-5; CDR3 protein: CSARVPGGQETQYF
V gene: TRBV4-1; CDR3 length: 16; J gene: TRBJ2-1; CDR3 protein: CASSQADTRQGREQFF
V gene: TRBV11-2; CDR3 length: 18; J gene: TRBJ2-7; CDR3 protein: CASSLEQGAPGMGYEQYF
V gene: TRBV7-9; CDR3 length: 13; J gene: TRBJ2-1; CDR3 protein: CASKGKLLDEQFF
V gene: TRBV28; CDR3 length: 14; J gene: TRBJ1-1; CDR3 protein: CASSRGVRNTEAFF